This T cell receptor (beta chain) was profiled in a study of blood T cell repertoires in COVID-19 (dated by TCRdb to about 2020). Regarding the complete study: Samples covering the acute and convalescent phases of COVID-19 were provided by collaborators in the United States, Italy and Spain. The samples were drawn from two sources: the first 160 participants of the ongoing ImmuneRACE study, and 1,200 or so subjects contributed by 6 global collaborators. Where HLA class I and class II types were available, the types were taken from metadata supplied by the sample provider, not from assay-based typing. The material from the prospective study consisted of cDNA or gDNA derived from T cells, B-cell-depleted T cells, or PBMCs. The repertoires were released in a freely available public database meant as a resource for research on the immune response to SARS-CoV-2. Deeply sampled blood TCRbeta repertoires from subjects exposed to, actively infected with, or recovered from COVID-19 were included in the dataset. Nearly every sample came with metadata listing a de-identified subject ID, COVID-19 status, age in years and sex.

Each collaborating institution followed its own protocols to collect whole blood in K2EDTA tubes. For TCRbeta analysis, collaborators shipped samples in one of three forms: frozen whole blood, isolated PBMCs, or DNA extracted from either of those sample types. V is cut by 7 bases and J by 2 bases, and the space between the germline ends is 13 bases. The CDR3, from cysteine to phenylalanine, totals 14 residues. Kept here is only the CDR3 DNA, which spans 42 bases and is read in frame from base 1. Reading the germline V gene gives CDR1 MGHDK and CDR2 SYGVNS. The immunoSEQ Assay, a bias-controlled multiplex PCR, was used to amplify TCRbeta CDR3 regions from genomic DNA. The paper's data handling went like this. The number of nucleated cells in each sample was estimated by amplification of reference gene primers within the assay. To quantify the absolute abundance of each unique TCRbeta CDR3 rearrangement, sequence reads were collapsed and filtered. For each sample, productive Simpson clonality was calculated by taking the square root of Simpson's diversity index across productive rearrangements. What TCRdb holds here is the immuneACCESS table cut down to in-frame rearrangements. Part of the clones is not present; checked against another copy, under half of the missing clones reflect an unresolved V gene, and the others are unexplained. That table furnishes V, J and clone size, whereas the DNA furnished D and trimming. The sample includes some 100,000 clones, with more than 70% observed a single time. Clones ranked in the top ten supply approximately 4.8% of the sample.

To note about this clone: What antigen it recognizes has not been identified. Base qualities are not recorded, but no much larger clone differs from it by a single base.

Findings and caveats that apply to the study as a whole: Clinical and demographic metadata were provided uncurated, with the amount varying by source and participant.

This receptor was obtained from an elderly woman with active COVID-19. The chain joins TRBV25-1 to TRBJ2-3; the D segment could be TRBD2, given 6 matching bases. Sequences were obtained from peripheral blood. In nucleotides, the sequence is TGTGCCAGCACCGACGGGGGAATCACAGATACGCAGTATTTT. Its protein is CASTDGGITDTQYF.